This note documents a single T cell receptor beta chain sequence. This entry belongs to a study of blood T cell repertoires in COVID-19. Trimming pared 7 bases from V and 4 bases from J, leaving 19 bases between. Germline CDR1 and CDR2: SGHRS and YFSETQ. The CDR3 is 15 residues long. Measured with immunoSEQ multiplex PCR; TCRdb has only the in-frame clones, and not every one. The sample shows over 55,000 clones, around 80% of them seen only once. The chain is built from TRBV5-1 and TRBJ2-3; D not certain. Sequencing was carried out using peripheral blood. The receptor's source is a woman aged 55-75 years with acute or convalescent COVID-19. CDR3 sequence: CASPCAAPSADTQYF. CDR3 coding DNA: TGCGCCAGCCCCTGTGCCGCCCCCAGCGCAGATACGCAGTATTTT.